This passage covers 4 T cell receptor beta chains from one sample sequenced in a study of T cells in Graves' hyperthyroidism and ophthalmopathy. From RNA transcripts, TCR beta CDR3 regions were amplified. The HTBI primer set drove a first-round RT-PCR of the TCR CDR3. A single record per CDR3 protein comes from TCRdb applying MiXCR to the multiplex PCR reads. This table has over 500,000 distinct CDR3 sequences, more than 15% appearing once. Sequencing used blood. These receptors were collected from a woman aged 25-40 years with Graves' ophthalmopathy.

The chain joins TRBV19 to TRBJ2-7; no reliable D call. The CDR3 is made up of 14 amino acids. V lost 11 bases and J 2 bases, leaving 19 bases between the germline ends. Germline V gene data show CDR1 as LNHDA and CDR2 as SQIVND (reference sequence). The CDR3 region is CASKSNGDAYEQYF. The CDR3 region has the DNA TGTGCCTCTAAGAGCAACGGTGACGCCTACGAGCAGTACTTC. Looking up the rest from reference TRBV19 and TRBJ2-7 gives the full variable domain: DGGITQSPKYLFRKEGQNVTLSCEQNLNHDAMYWYRQDPGQGLRLIYYSQIVNDFQKGDIAEGYSVSREKKESFPLTVTSAQKNPTAFYLCASKSNGDAYEQYFGPGTRLTVT.

The sample holds a few counts of this clonotype. A single base separates this from a much larger clone, so it may be a read error. The chain links TRBV11-2 to TRBJ2-1, with 9 bases aligning to TRBD2. The J segment lost 9 bases and the V segment lost 1 base, leaving 10 bases of the junction unmatched. The germline CDR1 and CDR2 sequences are SGHAT and FQNNGV. The CDR3 loop spans 16 amino acids. CDR3 sequence: CASSLAISGRGSEQFF. The CDR3 DNA is TGTGCCAGCAGCTTAGCGATTAGCGGGAGAGGTAGTGAGCAGTTCTTC.

Ten or more counts support this clonotype. The chain employs TRBV18 and TRBJ1-1, with 8 bases that match TRBD1. Germline CDR1 KGHSH, CDR2 LQKENI. The CDR3 loop spans 13 amino acids. The V segment lost 5 bases and the J segment 1 base; nucleotides outside the gene matches: 0. CDR3 region: CASSGQGNTEAFF. Here the CDR3 DNA reads TGTGCCAGCTCAGGACAGGGGAACACTGAAGCTTTCTTT.

This clonotype occurred many times. V and J are TRBV11-2 and TRBJ2-4; the D gene is possibly TRBD2 (6 bases). This CDR3 has 15 amino acids. Germline CDR1 reads SGHAT; CDR2 reads FQNNGV. V lost 3 bases to trimming and J lost 4 bases, with 13 bases between them. As DNA, the CDR3 is TGTGCCAGCAGCTTTGACCTGGGGAGGAAAAACATTCAGTACTTC. It encodes CASSFDLGRKNIQYF.